Reported below is one T cell receptor beta chain. Its specificity is unknown. Amplification used 60 Vbeta primers and 13 Jbeta primers. Sequencing used immunoSEQ multiplex PCR; TCRdb keeps in-frame clones, though not all of them. The sample has about 200,000 clones; less than 85% are singletons. Germline V gene sequence: CDR1 MGHRA, CDR2 YSYEKL. This CDR3 has 17 residues. V lost 1 base, J lost 0 bases, and 16 bases lay in between. The sample originates from a study of cytomegalovirus exposure and HLA in healthy donors. Findings of the study overall: Within a later analysis, the majority of CMV-associated TCR beta chains appeared HLA-restricted.

This chain connects TRBV4-1 to TRBJ2-7, with TRBD1 as a possible D gene (6 bases). The sample taken for sequencing was PBMCs. This sequence originates from a girl aged 10 to 17 in good health and CMV-seropositive. DNA of the CDR3: TGCGCCAGCAGCCAAGTCCAGTCGACAGGAAGCTCCTACGAGCAGTACTTC. Translation: CASSQVQSTGSSYEQYF.